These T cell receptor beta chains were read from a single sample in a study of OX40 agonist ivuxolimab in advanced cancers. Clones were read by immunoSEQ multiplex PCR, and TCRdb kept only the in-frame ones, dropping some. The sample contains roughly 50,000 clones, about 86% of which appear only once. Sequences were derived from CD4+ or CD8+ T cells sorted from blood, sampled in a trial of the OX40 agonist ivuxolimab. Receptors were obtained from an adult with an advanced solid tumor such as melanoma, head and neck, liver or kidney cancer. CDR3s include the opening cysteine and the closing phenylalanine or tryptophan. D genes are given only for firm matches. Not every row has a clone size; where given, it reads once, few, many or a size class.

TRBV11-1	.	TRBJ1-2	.	CASSPGPGYGYTF	TGTGCCAGCAGTCCCGGACCCGGCTATGGCTACACCTTC
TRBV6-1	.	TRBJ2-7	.	CASSTGTTNIYEQYF	TGTGCCAGCAGTACTGGGACGACAAACATCTACGAGCAGTACTTC
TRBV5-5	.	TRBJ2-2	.	CASSPLPGATGELFF	TGTGCCAGCAGCCCACTCCCGGGGGCCACCGGGGAGCTGTTTTTT
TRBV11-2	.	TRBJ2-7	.	CASSLYSRWGSYEQYF	TGTGCCAGCAGCTTATATTCCCGTTGGGGCTCCTACGAGCAGTACTTC
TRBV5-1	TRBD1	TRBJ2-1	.	CASSFTWTGDNEQFF	TGCGCCAGCAGCTTTACCTGGACAGGCGACAATGAGCAGTTCTTC
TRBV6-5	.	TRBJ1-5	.	CASSYGAGNNQPQHF	TGTGCCAGCAGTTACGGTGCAGGGAACAATCAGCCCCAGCATTTT
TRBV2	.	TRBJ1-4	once	CASKDNGAGGEKLFF	TGTGCCAGCAAGGATAACGGGGCCGGGGGTGAAAAACTGTTTTTT
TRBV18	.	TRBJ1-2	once	CASSSIQGRYGYTF	TGTGCCAGCTCAAGTATTCAGGGCCGATATGGCTACACCTTC
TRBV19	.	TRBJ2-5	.	CASSITAQETQYF	TGTGCCAGTAGTATCACTGCCCAAGAGACCCAGTACTTC
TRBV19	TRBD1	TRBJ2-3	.	CASSNRQGPDTQYF	TGTGCCAGTAGTAACAGACAGGGCCCAGATACGCAGTATTTT
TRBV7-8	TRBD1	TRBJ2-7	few	CASSPYDRGREQYF	TGTGCCAGCAGCCCGTACGACAGGGGGCGGGAGCAGTACTTC
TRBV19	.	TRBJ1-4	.	CASSTRRENEKLFF	TGTGCCAGTAGTACCCGACGGGAAAATGAAAAACTGTTTTTT
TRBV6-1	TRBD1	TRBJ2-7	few	CASRQDRAFGEQYF	TGTGCCAGCAGGCAGGACAGGGCTTTTGGGGAGCAGTACTTC
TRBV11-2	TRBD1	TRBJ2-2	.	CASSYGQGAVETGELFF	TGTGCCAGCAGCTACGGACAGGGGGCGGTGGAAACCGGGGAGCTGTTTTTT
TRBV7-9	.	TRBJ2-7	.	CASRRQESYEQYF	TGTGCCAGCAGGCGACAGGAATCCTACGAGCAGTACTTC
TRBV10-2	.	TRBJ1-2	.	CASSYDRLRYGYTF	TGCGCCAGCAGTTACGACAGACTTAGATATGGCTACACCTTC
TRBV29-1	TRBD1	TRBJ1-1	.	CSVSTSDRGYTEAFF	TGCAGCGTCTCCACTTCGGACAGGGGATACACTGAAGCTTTCTTT
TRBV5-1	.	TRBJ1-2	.	CASSFEGQDYGYTF	TGCGCCAGCAGCTTTGAGGGCCAGGACTATGGCTACACCTTC
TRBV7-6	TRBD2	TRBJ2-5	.	CASSLAGRRGETQYF	TGTGCCAGCAGCTTAGCAGGGCGGCGGGGGGAGACCCAGTACTTC
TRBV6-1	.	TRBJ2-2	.	CASRFSGESGELFF	TGTGCCAGCAGATTCTCTGGGGAATCCGGGGAGCTGTTTTTT
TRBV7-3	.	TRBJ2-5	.	CASSHPGAQETQYF	TGTGCCAGCAGCCACCCTGGGGCCCAAGAGACCCAGTACTTC
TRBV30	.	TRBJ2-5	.	CAWARGYRETQYF	TGTGCCTGGGCACGCGGGTACCGGGAGACCCAGTACTTC
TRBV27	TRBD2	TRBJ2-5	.	CASSSGLAGGQETQYF	TGTGCCAGCAGTTCCGGACTAGCGGGGGGGCAAGAGACCCAGTACTTC
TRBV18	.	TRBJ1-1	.	CASSPNRENTEAFF	TGTGCCAGCTCACCGAACAGGGAGAACACTGAAGCTTTCTTT
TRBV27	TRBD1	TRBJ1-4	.	CASSLTRSTGRKKLFF	TGTGCCAGCAGTTTAACCAGGTCGACAGGGAGGAAAAAACTGTTTTTT
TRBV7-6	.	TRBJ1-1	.	CASSLELAGMNTEAFF	TGTGCCAGCAGCTTAGAGTTGGCAGGGATGAACACTGAAGCTTTCTTT
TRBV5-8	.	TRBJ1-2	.	CASSGRVTNYGYTF	TGTGCCAGCAGCGGCAGGGTTACTAACTATGGCTACACCTTC
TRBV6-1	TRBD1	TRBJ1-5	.	CASRSRQGIQPQHF	TGTGCCAGCAGGTCGAGACAGGGTATTCAGCCCCAGCATTTT
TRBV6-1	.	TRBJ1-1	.	CASSLTGAPNTEAFF	TGTGCCAGCAGTTTGACAGGCGCACCGAACACTGAAGCTTTCTTT
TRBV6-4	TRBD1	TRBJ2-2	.	CASSENRGVGELFF	TGTGCCAGCAGTGAAAACAGGGGTGTCGGGGAGCTGTTTTTT